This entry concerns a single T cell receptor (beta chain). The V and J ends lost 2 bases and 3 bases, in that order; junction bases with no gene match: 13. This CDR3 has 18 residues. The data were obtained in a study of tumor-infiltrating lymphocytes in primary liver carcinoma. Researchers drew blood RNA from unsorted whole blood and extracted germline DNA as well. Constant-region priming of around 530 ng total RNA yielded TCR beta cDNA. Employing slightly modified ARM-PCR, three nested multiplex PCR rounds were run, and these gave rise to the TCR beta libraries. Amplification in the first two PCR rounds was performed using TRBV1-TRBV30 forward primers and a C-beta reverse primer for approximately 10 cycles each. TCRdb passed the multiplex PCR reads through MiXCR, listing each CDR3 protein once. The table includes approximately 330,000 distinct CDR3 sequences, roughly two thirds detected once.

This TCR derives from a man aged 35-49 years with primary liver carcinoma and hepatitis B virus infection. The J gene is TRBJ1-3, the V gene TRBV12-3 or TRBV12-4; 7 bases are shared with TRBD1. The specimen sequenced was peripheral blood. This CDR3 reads CASSLQPTTGFGGNTIYF. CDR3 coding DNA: TGTGCCAGCAGTTTACAACCCACGACAGGGTTCGGTGGAAACACCATATATTTT.